This section outlines one TCR beta chain sequence together with its context. This sample was taken from a study of cytomegalovirus exposure and HLA in healthy donors. 13 Jbeta primers and 60 Vbeta primers were used for the PCR. Measured with immunoSEQ multiplex PCR; TCRdb has only the in-frame clones, and not every one. Counted here are tens of thousands of clones, 65% to 85% occurring once; the ten biggest clones make up 4.9%. The germline CDR1 and CDR2 sequences are SGHTA and FQGTGA. CDR3 length: 12 amino acids. Losses at the gene ends were 4 bases for V and 14 bases for J; bases not matched to a gene: 7.

The sequence was obtained from a man aged 55-75 years in good health and CMV-seropositive. Sequenced material: PBMCs. V and J are TRBV7-3 and TRBJ2-1, with 8 bases aligning to TRBD2. CDR3 in amino acids: CASSYAGGTKFF. Written as DNA, the CDR3 is TGTGCCAGCAGCTACGCGGGAGGTACTAAGTTCTTC.